This T cell receptor (beta chain) was found in a study of naive and memory T cell subsets. Broader study findings: Over 90% of naive TCR sequences appeared only once, unlike memory subsets. Naive repertoires, especially CD8, held a few larger clonotypes, possibly memory cells re-expressing CD45RA.

An equimolar mix of two oligonucleotides served as the beta constant-region primer for TRBC1 and TRBC2. Nested alpha and beta constant-region primers with the SP2 primer drove four PCR rounds on ligated cDNA. TCRdb ran MiXCR on the UMI-ligation and nested PCR reads and lists one entry per CDR3 protein. This table has tens of thousands of distinct CDR3 sequences, about 11% appearing once. The CDR3 covers 15 residues. Regarding this clonotype: Its antigen is currently unknown.

The TCR was taken from a human donor in good health. The sample taken for sequencing was naive CD4+ T cells from blood. V is TRBV1 and J is TRBJ2-7; TRBD2 reflects the table's D call only, with no check against the DNA. TRBV1 is listed as a pseudogene. As DNA, the CDR3 is TGCACCAGCAGCCGGCCGCGGGAGGCCAGAGGGGAGCAGTACTTC. Protein product: CTSSRPREARGEQYF.